What follows are 21 T cell receptor beta chains derived from one specimen sequenced in a study of cytomegalovirus exposure and HLA in healthy donors. It was with 60 Vbeta and 13 Jbeta primers that the PCR ran. The protocol was immunoSEQ multiplex PCR, while the TCRdb copy is restricted to in-frame clones and leaves out a portion. Of some 90,000 clones in the sample, about 79% were seen once. Source material: PBMCs. These receptors all stem from a man between 50 and 59 years old in good health and CMV-seronegative.

The gene calls are TRBV5-1 and TRBJ2-1; possible D gene TRBD1, 5 bases. Germline V lookup: CDR1 SGHRS, CDR2 YFSETQ. Trimming took 5 bases from V and 2 from J, leaving 11 bases between them. The CDR3 loop spans 14 amino acids. The CDR3 DNA reads TGCGCCAGCAGTCCGACAGAGACCTACAATGAGCAGTTCTTC. This sequence encodes CASSPTETYNEQFF.

V usage is TRBV28 and J usage is TRBJ1-5; D might be TRBD1 (6 bases). V lost 1 base and J lost 0, with 10 bases in between. CDR1 is MDHEN, CDR2 SYDVKM, per germline. This CDR3 region has 16 residues. The CDR3 here is CASSLSGQYSNQPQHF. DNA for the CDR3: TGTGCCAGCAGTTTATCTGGACAGTATAGCAATCAGCCCCAGCATTTT.

The gene calls are TRBV7-2 and TRBJ1-6; D remains unclear. The CDR3 loop spans 15 amino acids. Germline CDR1 reads SGHTA; CDR2 reads FQGNSA. The V end lost 1 base, the J end lost 8 bases, and 12 bases lay between the germline ends. The CDR3 nucleotides are TGTGCCAGCAGCTTAGTCGTACTTCCCTATTCACCCCTCCACTTT. Its protein is CASSLVVLPYSPLHF.

This chain joins TRBV28 and TRBJ1-2; possible D gene TRBD1, 6 bases. Trimming left V 5 bases short and J 6 bases short, with 16 bases between. Germline V gene data show CDR1 as MDHEN and CDR2 as SYDVKM. This CDR3 has 14 residues. CDR3 DNA: TGTGCCAGCAGTCACCCGGTAAGGGGGAATGGCTACACCTTC. It is translated as CASSHPVRGNGYTF.

The chain couples TRBV2 to TRBJ2-3, with 9 bases lining up with TRBD2. This CDR3 has 14 residues. Unmatched junction bases numbered 6, after V lost 6 bases and J lost 5 bases. The germline V gene encodes CDR1 SNHLY and CDR2 FYNNEI. CDR3 DNA sequence: TGTGCCAGCAGAGGAGTAGCGGGAGTAGATACGCAGTATTTT. Amino acids: CASRGVAGVDTQYF.

This clone was detected only a few times. This chain uses TRBV28 with TRBJ2-1, with 8 bases that match TRBD1. Germline V gene data show CDR1 as MDHEN and CDR2 as SYDVKM. The CDR3 length is 14 residues. V shed 4 bases and J 6 bases; nucleotides not matched to a gene: 5. The CDR3 DNA reads as TGTGCCAGCAGTTACGCGACAGGGGTCAATGAGCAGTTCTTC. Residues: CASSYATGVNEQFF. The full variable domain, in which reference TRBV28 and TRBJ2-1 provide the parts outside the CDR3, is DVKVTQSSRYLVKRTGEKVFLECVQDMDHENMFWYRQDPGLGLRLIYFSYDVKMKEKGDIPEGYSVSREKKERFSLILESASTNQTSMYLCASSYATGVNEQFFGPGTRLTVL.

This clone was observed a few times. The J gene is TRBJ1-1, the V gene TRBV4-2; TRBD1 is a possible D gene (5 bases). CDR1 and CDR2 (germline): LGHNA, YNFKEQ. V gave up 0 bases and J gave up 1 base, with 9 bases separating them. This CDR3 has 15 amino acids. The CDR3 sequence: CASSQEMGGNTEAFF. The CDR3 bases are TGTGCCAGCAGCCAAGAAATGGGGGGGAACACTGAAGCTTTCTTT.

The J gene is TRBJ2-1, the V gene TRBV7-9; 10 nucleotides match TRBD1. The CDR3 runs to 16 residues. V was clipped by 3 bases and J by 2 bases; unmatched bases: 4. The germline CDR1 and CDR2 sequences are SEHNR and FQNEAQ (reference sequence). The CDR3 DNA reads as TGTGCCAGCAGCTTTACGACAGGGGGCACCTACAATGAGCAGTTCTTC. It encodes CASSFTTGGTYNEQFF.

V gene TRBV5-1 combines with J gene TRBJ2-3, with 9 bases fitting TRBD2. CDR3 length: 19 residues. V was clipped by 0 bases and J by 4 bases; unmatched bases: 15. CDR1 and CDR2 (germline): SGHRS, YFSETQ. CDR3 amino acids: CASSLVPSTAGGPSDTQYF. CDR3 DNA sequence: TGCGCCAGCAGCTTGGTCCCCTCAACGGCGGGAGGGCCGTCAGATACGCAGTATTTT.

About this clone: The sample holds other DNA sequences that translate to the same CDR3. The rearrangement links TRBV4-2 to TRBJ1-3; 8 bases line up with TRBD1. Germline loops: CDR1 LGHNA, CDR2 YNFKEQ. The V segment lost 5 bases and the J segment 2 bases; nucleotides outside the gene matches: 8. The CDR3 length is 16 residues. The chain's CDR3 is CASSAQTGGAGNTIYF. DNA of the CDR3: TGTGCCAGCAGCGCCCAAACAGGGGGAGCTGGAAACACCATATATTTT.

The rearrangement uses TRBV5-1 and TRBJ2-3; tentatively, D is TRBD1 (6 bases). The CDR3 is 14 residues long. CDR1 SGHRS and CDR2 YFSETQ come from the germline V gene. With 2 bases removed from V and 5 bases from J, the gap between germline ends came to 12 bases. The CDR3 here is CASSLQGSEDTQYF. CDR3 bases: TGCGCCAGCAGCTTACAGGGTTCGGAAGATACGCAGTATTTT.

The chain has TRBV7-2 and TRBJ2-1, with 8 nucleotides matching TRBD2. The V segment lost 5 bases and the J segment 1 base; nucleotides outside the gene matches: 10. There are 17 residues in the CDR3. Germline V gives CDR1 SGHTA, CDR2 FQGNSA. The chain's CDR3 is CASSPRRAGVSYNEQFF. CDR3 coding DNA: TGTGCCAGCAGCCCTCGGCGAGCGGGAGTGTCCTACAATGAGCAGTTCTTC.

V is TRBV11-3 and J is TRBJ2-6; 7 nucleotides line up with TRBD1. J lost 0 bases, V lost 6 bases, and 8 bases had no gene match. Germline CDR1 SGHNT, CDR2 YENEEA. This CDR3 region has 17 residues. CDR3 DNA: TGTGCCAGCAGACTAAGGGGGCCCAGCTCTGGGGCCAACGTCCTGACTTTC. This codes for CASRLRGPSSGANVLTF.

This clone came up a few times. This chain uses TRBV19 with TRBJ1-1, with 7 bases aligning to TRBD1. V was pared by 3 bases and J by 7 bases, with 11 bases of the junction left unmatched. The CDR3 has 15 amino acids. CDR1 and CDR2 (germline): LNHDA, SQIVND (reference sequence). The CDR3 DNA reads TGTGCCAGTAGTATTCCCTCCAGGGGGAAGAGTGAAGCTTTCTTT. It translates to CASSIPSRGKSEAFF.

This clone showed up just a few times. The chain is built from TRBV27 and TRBJ2-2; D ambiguous. Germline values: CDR1 MNHEY, CDR2 SMNVEV (reference sequence). Trimming removed 3 bases at V and 1 base at J, with 6 bases between. CDR3 length: 14 amino acids. The DNA of the CDR3 is TGTGCCAGCAGTTTTGAGGTGAACACCGGGGAGCTGTTTTTT. This sequence encodes CASSFEVNTGELFF.

The chain uses TRBV28 and TRBJ1-3, with 8 bases lining up with TRBD1. Germline values: CDR1 MDHEN, CDR2 SYDVKM. V trimming: 3 bases; J trimming: 3 bases; junction bases outside the gene matches: 13. This CDR3 has 18 amino acids. As DNA, the CDR3 is TGTGCCAGCAGTTTTCTGGGGGGGGCCGGACAGGGTGGAAACACCATATATTTT. Translating it yields CASSFLGGAGQGGNTIYF.

This clone was detected only a few times. The chain carries TRBV5-1 and TRBJ1-1; TRBD1 matches 10 bases. CDR1 and CDR2 from the germline V gene are SGHRS and YFSETQ. The CDR3 length is 16 residues. With V trimmed by 5 bases and J by 1 base, 8 bases remained unmatched. CDR3 sequence: CASRRRTGGENTEAFF. The CDR3 region has the DNA TGCGCCAGCAGACGTCGGACAGGGGGAGAGAACACTGAAGCTTTCTTT.

The chain couples TRBV20-1 to TRBJ2-5; D call uncertain. The CDR3 runs to 11 residues. Trimming removed 6 bases at V and 4 bases at J, with 9 bases between. Germline CDR1 DFQATT, CDR2 SNEGSKA (reference sequence). Here the CDR3 reads CSAPMAETQYF. CDR3 nucleotides: TGCAGTGCCCCCATGGCAGAGACCCAGTACTTC.

The chain joins TRBV28 to TRBJ1-5; D uncertain. Germline lookup yields CDR1 MDHEN and CDR2 SYDVKM. The ends were cut back, 4 bases at V and 0 bases at J, with 10 bases in the middle. The CDR3 consists of 15 residues. In nucleotides, the CDR3 is TGTGCCAGCAGTTCCCTCCGGTATAGCAATCAGCCCCAGCATTTT. This encodes CASSSLRYSNQPQHF. Full variable domain (outside the CDR3, taken from reference TRBV28 and TRBJ1-5): DVKVTQSSRYLVKRTGEKVFLECVQDMDHENMFWYRQDPGLGLRLIYFSYDVKMKEKGDIPEGYSVSREKKERFSLILESASTNQTSMYLCASSSLRYSNQPQHFGDGTRLSIL.

CDR3 amino acids: CASSQSGQGDYEQYF. As DNA, the CDR3 is TGTGCCAGCAGCCAATCGGGACAGGGGGACTACGAGCAGTACTTC. The J gene is TRBJ2-7, the V gene TRBV16; 11 bases align to TRBD1. From germline, CDR1 is KGHSY and CDR2 FQNENV. V lost 0 bases and J lost 3; bases outside the gene matches: 1. The CDR3 has 15 residues.

The chain employs TRBV7-2 and TRBJ1-2, with 7 bases matching TRBD1. CDR3 length equals 15 residues. Unmatched junction bases numbered 10, after V lost 3 bases and J lost 6 bases. CDR1 and CDR2 from the germline V gene are SGHTA and FQGNSA. CDR3 nucleotide sequence: TGTGCCAGCAGCTTTCGGGCGACAGGGCCGGATGGCTACACCTTC. This translates into CASSFRATGPDGYTF.